This TCR beta chain is drawn from a study of T cells in Graves' hyperthyroidism and ophthalmopathy. RNA transcripts served as the template for amplifying TCR beta CDR3 regions. During a first-round RT-PCR of the TCR CDR3, the HTBI primer set was used. TCRdb reanalysed the multiplex PCR reads using MiXCR and keeps one entry per CDR3 protein. The sample has under 250,000 distinct CDR3 sequences; around 26% are singletons. This CDR3 spans 15 amino acids. V was shortened by 5 bases and J by 9 bases, with 20 bases between the two germline ends. Germline-derived CDR1 and CDR2 are MDHEN and SYDVKM. The V gene is TRBV28, the J gene TRBJ1-5, with D maybe TRBD1 (5 bases). The sequenced sample was blood. The sequence came from a middle-aged woman with Graves' ophthalmopathy. The CDR3 reads CASSLREQVIRPQHF. CDR3 nucleotide sequence: TGTGCCAGCAGTCTTAGGGAACAGGTTATCAGGCCCCAGCATTTT. Full variable domain (rest looked up from reference TRBV28 and TRBJ1-5): DVKVTQSSRYLVKRTGEKVFLECVQDMDHENMFWYRQDPGLGLRLIYFSYDVKMKEKGDIPEGYSVSREKKERFSLILESASTNQTSMYLCASSLREQVIRPQHFGDGTRLSIL.